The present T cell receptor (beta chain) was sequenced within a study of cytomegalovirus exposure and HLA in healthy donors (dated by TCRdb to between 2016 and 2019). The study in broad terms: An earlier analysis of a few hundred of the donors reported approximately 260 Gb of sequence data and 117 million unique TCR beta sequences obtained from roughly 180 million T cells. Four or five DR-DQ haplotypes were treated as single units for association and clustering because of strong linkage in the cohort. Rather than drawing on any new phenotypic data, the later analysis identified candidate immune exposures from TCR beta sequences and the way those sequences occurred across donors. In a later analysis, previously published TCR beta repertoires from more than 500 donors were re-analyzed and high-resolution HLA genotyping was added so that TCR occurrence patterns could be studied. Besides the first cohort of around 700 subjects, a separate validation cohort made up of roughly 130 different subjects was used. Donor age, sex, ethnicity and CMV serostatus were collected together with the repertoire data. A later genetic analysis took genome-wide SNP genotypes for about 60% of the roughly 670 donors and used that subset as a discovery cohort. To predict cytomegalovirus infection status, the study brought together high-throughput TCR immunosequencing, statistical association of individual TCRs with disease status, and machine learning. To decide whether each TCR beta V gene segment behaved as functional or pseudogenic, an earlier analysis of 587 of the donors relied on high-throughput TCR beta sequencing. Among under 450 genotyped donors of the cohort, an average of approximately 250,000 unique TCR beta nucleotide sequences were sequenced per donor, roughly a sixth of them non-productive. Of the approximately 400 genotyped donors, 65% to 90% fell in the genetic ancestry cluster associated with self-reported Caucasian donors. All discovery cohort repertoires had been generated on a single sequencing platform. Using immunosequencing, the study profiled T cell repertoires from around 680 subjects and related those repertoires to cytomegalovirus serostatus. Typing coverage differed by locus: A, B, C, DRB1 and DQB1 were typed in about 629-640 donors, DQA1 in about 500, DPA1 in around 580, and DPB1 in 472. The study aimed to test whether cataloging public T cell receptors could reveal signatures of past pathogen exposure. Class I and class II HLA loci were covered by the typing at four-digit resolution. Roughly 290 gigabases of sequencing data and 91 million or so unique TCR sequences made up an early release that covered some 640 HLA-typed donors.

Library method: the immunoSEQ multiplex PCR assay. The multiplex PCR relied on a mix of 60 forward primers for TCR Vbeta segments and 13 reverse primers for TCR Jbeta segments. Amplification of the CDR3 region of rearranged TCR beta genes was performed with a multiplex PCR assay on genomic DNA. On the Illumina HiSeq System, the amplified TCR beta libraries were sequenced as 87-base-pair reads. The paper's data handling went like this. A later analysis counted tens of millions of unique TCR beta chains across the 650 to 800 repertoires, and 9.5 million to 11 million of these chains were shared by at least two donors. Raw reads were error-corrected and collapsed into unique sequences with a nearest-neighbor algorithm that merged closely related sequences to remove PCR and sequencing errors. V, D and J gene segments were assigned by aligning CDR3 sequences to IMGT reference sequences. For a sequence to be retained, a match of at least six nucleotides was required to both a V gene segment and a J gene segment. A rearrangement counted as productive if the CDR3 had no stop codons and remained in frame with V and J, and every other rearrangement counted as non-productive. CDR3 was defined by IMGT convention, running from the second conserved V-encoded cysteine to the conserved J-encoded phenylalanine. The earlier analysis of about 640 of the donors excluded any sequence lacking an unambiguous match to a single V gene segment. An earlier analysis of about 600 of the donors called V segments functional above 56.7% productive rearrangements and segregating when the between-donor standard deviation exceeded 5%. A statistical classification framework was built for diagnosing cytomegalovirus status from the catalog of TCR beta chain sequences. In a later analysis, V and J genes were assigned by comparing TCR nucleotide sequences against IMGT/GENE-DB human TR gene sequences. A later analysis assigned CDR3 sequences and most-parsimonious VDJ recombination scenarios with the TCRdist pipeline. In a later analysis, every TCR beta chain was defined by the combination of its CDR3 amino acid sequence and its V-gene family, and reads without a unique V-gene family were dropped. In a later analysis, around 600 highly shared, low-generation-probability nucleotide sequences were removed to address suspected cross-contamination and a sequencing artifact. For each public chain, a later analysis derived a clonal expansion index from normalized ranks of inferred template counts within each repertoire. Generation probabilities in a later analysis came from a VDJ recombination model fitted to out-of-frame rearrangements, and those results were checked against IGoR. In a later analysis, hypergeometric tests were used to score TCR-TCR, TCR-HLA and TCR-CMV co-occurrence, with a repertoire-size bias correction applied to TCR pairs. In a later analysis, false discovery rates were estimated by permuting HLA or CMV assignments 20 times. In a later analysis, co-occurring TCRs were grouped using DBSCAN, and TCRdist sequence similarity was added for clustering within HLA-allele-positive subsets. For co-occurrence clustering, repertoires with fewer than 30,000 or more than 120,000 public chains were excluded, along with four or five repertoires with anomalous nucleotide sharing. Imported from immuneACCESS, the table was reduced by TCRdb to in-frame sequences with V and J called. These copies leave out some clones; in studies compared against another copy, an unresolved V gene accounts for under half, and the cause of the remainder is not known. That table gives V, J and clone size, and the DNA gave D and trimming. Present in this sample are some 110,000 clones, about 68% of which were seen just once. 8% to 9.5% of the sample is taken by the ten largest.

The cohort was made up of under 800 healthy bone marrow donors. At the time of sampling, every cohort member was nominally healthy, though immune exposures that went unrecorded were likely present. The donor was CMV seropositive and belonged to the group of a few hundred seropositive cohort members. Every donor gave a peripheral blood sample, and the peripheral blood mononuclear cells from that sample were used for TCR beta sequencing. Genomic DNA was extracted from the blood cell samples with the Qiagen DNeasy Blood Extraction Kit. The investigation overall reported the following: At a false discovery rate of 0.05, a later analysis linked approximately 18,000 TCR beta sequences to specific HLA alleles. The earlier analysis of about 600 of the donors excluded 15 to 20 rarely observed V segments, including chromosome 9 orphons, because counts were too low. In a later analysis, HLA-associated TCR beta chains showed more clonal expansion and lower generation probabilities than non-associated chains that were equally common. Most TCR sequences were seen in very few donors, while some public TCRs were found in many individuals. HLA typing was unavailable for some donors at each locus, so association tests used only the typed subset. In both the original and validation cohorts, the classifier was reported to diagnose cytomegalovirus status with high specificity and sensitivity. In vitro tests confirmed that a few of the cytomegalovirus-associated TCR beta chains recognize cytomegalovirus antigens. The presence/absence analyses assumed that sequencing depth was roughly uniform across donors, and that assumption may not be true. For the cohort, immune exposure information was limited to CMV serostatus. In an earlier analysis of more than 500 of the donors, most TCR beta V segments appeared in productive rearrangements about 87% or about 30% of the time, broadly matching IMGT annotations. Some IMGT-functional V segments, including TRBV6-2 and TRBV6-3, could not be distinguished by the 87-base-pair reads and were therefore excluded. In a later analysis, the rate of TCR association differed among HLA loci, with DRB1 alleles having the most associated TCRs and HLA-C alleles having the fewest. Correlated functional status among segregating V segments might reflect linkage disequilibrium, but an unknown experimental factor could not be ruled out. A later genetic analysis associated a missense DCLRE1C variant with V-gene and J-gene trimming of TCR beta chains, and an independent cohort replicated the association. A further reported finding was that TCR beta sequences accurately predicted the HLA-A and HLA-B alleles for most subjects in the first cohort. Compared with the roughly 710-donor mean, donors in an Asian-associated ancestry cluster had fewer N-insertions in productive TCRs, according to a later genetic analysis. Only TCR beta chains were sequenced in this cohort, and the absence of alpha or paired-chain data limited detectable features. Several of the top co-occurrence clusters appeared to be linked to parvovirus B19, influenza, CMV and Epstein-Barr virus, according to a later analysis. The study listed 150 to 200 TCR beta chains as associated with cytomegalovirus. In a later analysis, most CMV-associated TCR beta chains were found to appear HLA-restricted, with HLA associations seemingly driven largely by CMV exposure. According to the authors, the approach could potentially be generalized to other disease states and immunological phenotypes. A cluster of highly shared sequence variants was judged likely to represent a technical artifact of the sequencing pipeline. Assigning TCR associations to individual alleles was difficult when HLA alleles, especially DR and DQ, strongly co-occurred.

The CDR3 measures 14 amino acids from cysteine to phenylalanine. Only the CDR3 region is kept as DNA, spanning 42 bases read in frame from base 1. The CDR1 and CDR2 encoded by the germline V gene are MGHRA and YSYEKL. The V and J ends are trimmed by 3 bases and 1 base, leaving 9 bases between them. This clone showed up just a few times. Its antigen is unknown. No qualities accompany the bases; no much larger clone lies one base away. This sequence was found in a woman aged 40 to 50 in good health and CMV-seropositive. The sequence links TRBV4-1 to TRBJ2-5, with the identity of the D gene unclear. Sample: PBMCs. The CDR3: CASSHTAFQETQYF. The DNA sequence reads TGCGCCAGCAGCCACACAGCCTTCCAAGAGACCCAGTACTTC.